This TCR beta chain was documented in a study of breast tumors, draining lymph nodes, adjacent tissues. Overall study results and limits: Tumor and nontumor repertoires were significantly more similar in luminal-like than in basal-like breast cancer. Tumor repertoires ranked between lymph nodes and nontumor tissue in diversity, with V and J gene preferences.

There are many counts of this clonotype. Its antigen remains unknown. The germline V gene has CDR1 SGHRS and CDR2 YFSETQ. V was clipped by 0 bases and J by 8 bases, with 17 bases between them. The CDR3 is 16 amino acids. TCRdb recomputed calls from the multiplex PCR reads with MiXCR, one row per CDR3 protein. This table holds about 200,000 distinct CDR3 sequences, approximately 33% found once. Breast cancer patients provided tissue from their axillary draining lymph nodes. The TCR sequence derives from a female donor with breast cancer. Some clones in this sample may be carry-over from other donors' samples. The specimen was axillary lymph node tissue. The V and J genes are TRBV5-1 and TRBJ1-4; D is ambiguous. CDR3 in amino acids: CASSLEVSKGREKLFF. In DNA, the CDR3 is TGCGCCAGCAGCTTGGAGGTTTCTAAGGGTCGGGAAAAACTGTTTTTT. The full variable domain, with the rest looked up from reference TRBV5-1 and TRBJ1-4, is KAGVTQTPRYLIKTRGQQVTLSCSPISGHRSVSWYQQTPGQGLQFLFEYFSETQRNKGNFPGRFSGRQFSNSRSEMNVSTLELGDSALYLCASSLEVSKGREKLFFGSGTQLSVL.